This T cell receptor beta chain stems from a study of T cell responses to AZD1222 COVID-19 vaccine. Study-level points and caveats: Distributed over spike, vaccine-associated CD4 TCRs predominated at 160-218 and 743-854. Scientists sampled the repertoires only once the peak T cell response had passed.

The assay was immunoSEQ multiplex PCR, and TCRdb's table has in-frame clones only and misses some. This table holds approximately 73,000 clones, about 83% found once. Germline V gene data show CDR1 as MNHEY and CDR2 as SVGAGI. Trimming cost V 6 bases and J 4 bases; bases outside gene matches: 6. The CDR3 has 15 residues. As regards this clone: The antigen is unknown.

This clonotype was obtained from an adult in good health. The chain recombines TRBV6-5 with TRBJ1-6, with 7 bases aligning to TRBD1. The source material was peripheral blood, sampled on day 0 of AZD1222 vaccination. The CDR3 loop is CASRLTGPYNSPLHF. Here the CDR3 DNA reads TGTGCCAGCAGGTTGACAGGGCCTTATAATTCACCCCTCCACTTT.